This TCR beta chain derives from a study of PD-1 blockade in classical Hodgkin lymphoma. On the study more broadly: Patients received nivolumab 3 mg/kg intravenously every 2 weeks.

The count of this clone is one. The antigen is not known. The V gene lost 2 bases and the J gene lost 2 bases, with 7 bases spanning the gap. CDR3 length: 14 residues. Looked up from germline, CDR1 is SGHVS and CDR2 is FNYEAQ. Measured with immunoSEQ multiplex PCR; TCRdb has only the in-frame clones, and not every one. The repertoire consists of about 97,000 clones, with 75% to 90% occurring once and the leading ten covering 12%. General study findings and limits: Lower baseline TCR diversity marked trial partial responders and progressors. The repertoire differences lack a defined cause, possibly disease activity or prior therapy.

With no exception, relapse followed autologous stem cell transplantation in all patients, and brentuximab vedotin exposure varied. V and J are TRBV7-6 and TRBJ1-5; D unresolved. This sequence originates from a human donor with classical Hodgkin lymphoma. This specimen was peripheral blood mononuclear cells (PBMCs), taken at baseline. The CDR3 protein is CASSLTSGNQPQHF. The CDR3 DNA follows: TGTGCCAGCAGCTTAACCAGCGGCAATCAGCCCCAGCATTTT. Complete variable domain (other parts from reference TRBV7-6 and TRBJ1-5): GAGVSQSPRYKVTKRGQDVALRCDPISGHVSLYWYRQALGQGPEFLTYFNYEAQQDKSGLPNDRFSAERPEGSISTLTIQRTEQRDSAMYRCASSLTSGNQPQHFGDGTRLSIL.